This T cell receptor beta chain was captured by sequencing in a study of shared clonotypes between healthy human individuals (dated by TCRdb to about 2020). For the wider study: The cohort comprised two women and a few men aged 18 to 49 years. To increase sequencing depth and limit assay-specific biases, different laboratories used diverse techniques to prepare libraries and sequence TCR repertoires. Per donor, leukapheresis produced somewhere between about 0.94 and 9 billion PBMCs. For each donor, CD4 naive and CD4 memory were each run on three plates, CD8 naive on two plates, and CD8 memory on one plate. To estimate repertoire size and how much clonotype sharing occurs between individuals, the study deeply sequenced the blood TCR repertoires of roughly 5 healthy adults. Overall results and qualifications from the work: Pairwise subsampling indicated that sequencing depth was expected to affect the degree of clonotype sharing among donors. Sampling was restricted to blood, and TCR repertoires in tissues likely differ from the TCR repertoires found in blood. Clonotypes shared by all four sorted-subset donors showed higher generation probabilities than non-shared clonotypes. Even with the large sequencing depth, rarefaction of the sorted-subset datasets indicated that sequencing was incomplete. Naive subsets generally had larger estimated clonotype richness than memory subsets did. Across a few donors, roughly 5% of naive CD4, roughly 3.8% of naive CD8, roughly 2.2% of memory CD4, and approximately 0.4% of memory CD8 clonotypes were shared. The small number of donors limited the genetic and exposure-history diversity represented.

This clone was counted once. Its antigen is still unknown. No quality values exist for individual bases; no much larger clone is one base distant. Trimming removed 5 bases from V and 0 bases from J, leaving 10 bases between the germline ends. From its cysteine to its phenylalanine, the CDR3 spans 14 amino acids. Kept here is only the CDR3 DNA, which spans 42 bases and is read in frame from base 1. The germline V gene encodes CDR1 KGHSH and CDR2 LQKENI. The donors were healthy, HIV-negative adults who had no recently reported acute infections or vaccinations. Every donor was a Caucasian adult living in Nashville, Tennessee, USA. Magnetic negative selection was used to enrich CD4+ T cells, after which naive cells were positively selected on CD45RA and the negative fraction became the memory subset. Blood was collected by leukapheresis, and PBMCs were isolated by Ficoll-Histopaque density gradient centrifugation and then cryopreserved in liquid nitrogen vapor phase. Analytical flow cytometry was used to check the purity and quantity of every magnetically sorted T cell population. Genomic DNA was isolated from every sorted fraction and measured by UV absorbance on a Nanodrop 2000c.

Using the deep immunoSEQ assay, multiplex PCR amplified TCR CDR3 regions from genomic DNA. Extracted genomic DNA from each cell subset was distributed evenly across all wells of several immunoSEQ 96-well plates, and each plate was treated as a replicate. For sorted subsets, 150 to 250 ng of genomic DNA, equivalent to some 33,000 T cell genomes, went into each replicate PCR. The purified libraries were quantified using a Qubit 3.0 fluorometer, sized with a Bioanalyzer 2100, and then quantified again using the KAPA Library Quantification kit. Every immunoSEQ 96-well plate was sequenced on a separate single-read 150-cycle Illumina NextSeq 550 flow cell. The study's processing was this. Because only junctional sequences without quality scores were contained in the immunoSEQ output, filtering matching that applied to full-length reads could not be performed. To assign V/J genes and CDR3, sequences were annotated using PyIR, a Python wrapper for IgBLAST v1.9, with IMGT germline references. Reads were removed for weak V/J assignments (E-value above 1e-6), missing CDR3, stop codons, out-of-frame junctions, or ambiguous translated residues. A V3J clonotype was defined by an identical inferred V gene, J gene, and CDR3 amino acid sequence. To compute the percentage overlap between repertoires, the number of shared unique clonotypes was divided by the size of the smaller repertoire. RTK rarefaction, the Chao1 estimator, and Recon v2.1 estimates of unobserved clonotypes were used to assess repertoire richness. For all TCRbeta clonotypes obtained by the gDNA method from several donors, generation probabilities were computed with OLGA. TCRdb stores this immuneACCESS table with in-frame sequences only. Part of the clones is absent; in the studies checked, under half of the shortfall reflects unresolved V genes, and no reason is known for the rest. V, J and clone size reflect that table, while D and trimming were determined from the DNA. The sample profile shows 300,000 to 400,000 clones; around four fifths of them were found once. About 10% of the sample lies in the top ten.

The sequence links TRBV18 to TRBJ1-1; the D gene is perhaps TRBD1, on 5 matching bases. This clonotype originated in a young man in good health. Sequenced material: memory CD4+ T cells sorted from blood. Reading the label with the study, this specimen's cell subset or site is: CD45RA-negative fraction. The CDR3 region: CASSTSTVNTEAFF. The nucleotide sequence is TGTGCCAGCTCAACCTCGACAGTGAACACTGAAGCTTTCTTT.